This T cell receptor beta chain appears in the sequencing data of a study of glioma-infiltrating T cells. This clonotype was seen just once. The iRepertoire nested amplicon-rescue multiplex PCR amplified TCR alpha and beta CDR3s from RNA. One-step reverse transcription and amplification started from about 100-400 ng of tissue mRNA or PBMC total RNA. TCRdb reprocessed the multiplex PCR reads via MiXCR and lists one record per CDR3 protein. The sample carries roughly 120,000 distinct CDR3 sequences, roughly 25% recorded once. This CDR3 comprises 15 residues. CDR1 MGHRA and CDR2 YSYEKL come from the germline V gene. The V end lost 7 bases, the J end lost 4 bases, and 17 bases lay between the germline ends.

The chain joins TRBV4-1 to TRBJ2-1; D gene uncertain. The clonotype originates from a human donor with low-grade glioma or glioblastoma, undergoing nonglioma brain surgery, or in good health (not recorded which). Specimen: glioma tissue, nonneoplastic brain tissue, or PBMCs (not recorded which). The CDR3 reads CASKPYIVDYNEQFF. DNA of the CDR3: TGCGCCAGCAAACCCTATATCGTGGATTACAATGAGCAGTTCTTC.